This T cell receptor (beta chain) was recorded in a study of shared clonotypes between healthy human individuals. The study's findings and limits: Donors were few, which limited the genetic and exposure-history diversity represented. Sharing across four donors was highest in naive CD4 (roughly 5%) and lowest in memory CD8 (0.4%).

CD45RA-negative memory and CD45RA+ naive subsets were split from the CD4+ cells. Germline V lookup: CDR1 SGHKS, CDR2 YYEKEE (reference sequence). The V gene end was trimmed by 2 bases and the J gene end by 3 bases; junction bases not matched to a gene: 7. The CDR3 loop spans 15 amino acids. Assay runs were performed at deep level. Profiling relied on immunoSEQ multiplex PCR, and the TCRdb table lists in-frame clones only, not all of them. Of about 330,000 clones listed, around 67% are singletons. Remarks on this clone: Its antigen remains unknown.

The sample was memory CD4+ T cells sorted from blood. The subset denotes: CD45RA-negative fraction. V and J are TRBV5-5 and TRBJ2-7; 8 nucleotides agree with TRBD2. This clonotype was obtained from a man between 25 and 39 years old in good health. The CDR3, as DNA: TGTGCCAGCAGCTTTTTGGCGGGAGGTCTCTACGAGCAGTACTTC. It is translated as CASSFLAGGLYEQYF.